This paragraph covers one TCR beta chain sequence. The data were obtained in a study of blood T cell repertoires in COVID-19. Turning to the study itself: Material from acute and convalescent COVID-19 was sourced from the United States, Italy and Spain. T cells, B-cell-depleted T cells, or PBMCs supplied cDNA or gDNA.

Profiled with immunoSEQ multiplex PCR; TCRdb holds only in-frame clones, not every one. This sample has 60,000 to 70,000 clones, with 86% found just once. The V and J ends lost 4 bases and 7 bases respectively, with 10 bases between them. The CDR3 extends over 12 amino acids. Germline loops: CDR1 MNHEY, CDR2 SMNVEV (reference sequence). The sequence was obtained from a woman in her sixties or seventies with acute or convalescent COVID-19. The sample was peripheral blood. This chain uses TRBV27 with TRBJ1-1; no clear D gene. The CDR3 spells CASSSLYSEAFF. The CDR3 nucleotides are TGTGCCAGCAGTTCTCTATACAGTGAAGCTTTCTTT.